Below, 27 T cell receptor beta chains from the same sample are listed, as sequenced in a study of T-cell reconstitution after alpha-beta-depleted transplantation in children. A library of TCRbeta sequences, prepared with unique molecular identifiers, was generated. TCRdb fed the PCR reads into MiXCR, producing one record per CDR3 protein. The sample comprises fewer than 700,000 distinct CDR3 sequences, 10% to 15% of which are singletons, and 2% to 2.5% rests with the top ten. The specimen comprised PBMCs, mostly from graft donor cells, sampled 360 days after TCRalphabeta/CD19-depleted stem cell transplant. These receptors all stem from a male patient aged 10 to 17 who had a stem cell transplant for acute myeloid leukemia, so the T cells may come from the graft donor.

This chain joins TRBV4-3 and TRBJ2-7; D is perhaps TRBD1 (6 bases). Deletions cut 4 bases from V and 1 base from J, with 14 bases between. Germline V lookup: CDR1 LGHNA, CDR2 YSLEER. The CDR3 has 15 residues. CDR3 nucleotides: TGCGCCAGCAGCCTATCGACAGGCCCTTCCTACGAGCAGTACTTC. It specifies CASSLSTGPSYEQYF.

At least ten counts were recorded for this clonotype. The chain combines TRBV7-2 with TRBJ2-1; 11 bases match TRBD2. The CDR3 sequence is 15 residues long. The V gene's germline CDR1 is SGHTA and CDR2 FQGNSA. The V and J ends lost 3 bases and 8 bases, in that order; junction bases with no gene match: 6. The CDR3 DNA is TGTGCCAGCAGCTTGGGACTAGCGGTGAACTATGAGCAGTTCTTC. It specifies CASSLGLAVNYEQFF. The variable domain in full, with the rest retrieved from reference TRBV7-2 and TRBJ2-1, is GAGVSQSPSNKVTEKGKDVELRCDPISGHTALYWYRQSLGQGLEFLIYFQGNSAPDKSGLPSDRFSAERTGGSVSTLTIQRTQQEDSAVYLCASSLGLAVNYEQFFGPGTRLTVL.

The gene calls are TRBV7-3 and TRBJ2-3, with 7 positions matching TRBD2. With V trimmed by 5 bases and J by 2 bases, 10 bases remained unmatched. CDR3 length: 16 amino acids. Germline V gene sequence: CDR1 SGHTA, CDR2 FQGTGA. The CDR3: CASSPTGTTHTDTQYF. CDR3 coding DNA: TGTGCCAGCAGCCCTACCGGGACTACACACACAGATACGCAGTATTTT.

The gene calls are TRBV4-2 and TRBJ2-5, with 7 positions matching TRBD2. The trim removed 0 bases at V and 4 bases at J, leaving 11 bases unmatched. Germline V lookup: CDR1 LGHNA, CDR2 YNFKEQ. The CDR3 runs 17 residues. CDR3 coding DNA: TGTGCCAGCAGCCAAGATCTCGGAGGCCTAGCGGCAGAGACCCAGTACTTC. Amino acids: CASSQDLGGLAAETQYF.

The chain couples TRBV24-1 to TRBJ2-3; 10 positions agree with TRBD1. Germline CDR1 KGHDR, CDR2 SFDVKD. The ends lost 7 bases at V and 2 bases at J; junction bases unmatched: 5. The CDR3 length is 15 residues. The CDR3 nucleotides read TGTGCCACCAGGACCGGGACAGGGGTCACAGATACGCAGTATTTT. This encodes CATRTGTGVTDTQYF.

This clonotype has a count of ten or more. The chain uses TRBV28 and TRBJ2-3, with a weak D call TRBD1 (5 bases). CDR3 length: 17 residues. V was shortened by 5 bases and J by 3 bases, with 21 bases between the two germline ends. From germline, CDR1 is MDHEN and CDR2 SYDVKM. The CDR3 loop is CASSPGLRRQRTDTQYF. CDR3 nucleotide sequence: TGTGCCAGCAGTCCCGGTCTTCGTAGACAGAGGACAGATACGCAGTATTTT.

The chain couples TRBV7-8 to TRBJ1-1, with a possible D match to TRBD1 (5 bases). The CDR3 covers 13 residues. The V gene lost 3 bases and the J gene lost 4 bases, with 9 bases spanning the gap. The germline CDR1 and CDR2 sequences are SGHVS and FQNEAQ. The CDR3 is CASSLGLSTEAFF. CDR3 nucleotide sequence: TGTGCCAGCAGCTTGGGGCTGAGCACTGAAGCTTTCTTT.

The rearrangement joins TRBV11-2 to TRBJ1-1, with D unclear. V was clipped by 3 bases and J by 6 bases, with 17 bases between them. The CDR3 runs 15 residues. The germline gives CDR1 SGHAT, CDR2 FQNNGV. This chain's CDR3 is CASSLWGRRYSEAFF. In DNA, the CDR3 is TGTGCCAGCAGCTTGTGGGGAAGACGGTACTCTGAAGCTTTCTTT.

This clonotype has ten or more counts. The chain links TRBV18 to TRBJ2-1; TRBD2 matches at 11 bases. The CDR3 sequence is 15 residues long. J gave up 0 bases and V 8 bases, and 3 bases lay outside the gene matches. Germline V CDR1 and CDR2: KGHSH, LQKENI. Here the CDR3 DNA reads TGTGCCAGCACCACTAGCGGGAGCTCCTACAATGAGCAGTTCTTC. As protein: CASTTSGSSYNEQFF. Together with reference TRBV18 and TRBJ2-1, the CDR3 gives the full variable domain: NAGVMQNPRHLVRRRGQEARLRCSPMKGHSHVYWYRQLPEEGLKFMVYLQKENIIDESGMPKERFSAEFPKEGPSILRIQQVVRGDSAAYFCASTTSGSSYNEQFFGPGTRLTVL.

V and J are TRBV20-1 and TRBJ2-1; TRBD2 aligns across 8 bases. The CDR3 covers 17 residues. Germline V lookup: CDR1 DFQATT, CDR2 SNEGSKA (reference sequence). The junction had 15 bases not matched to a gene; V was cut back by 4 bases and J by 4 bases. CDR3 sequence reads: CSAIFKSGGFEYNEQFF. CDR3 coding DNA: TGCAGTGCTATTTTTAAAAGCGGGGGATTCGAATACAATGAGCAGTTCTTC.

J is TRBJ2-3 and V is TRBV6-1; 10 bases line up with TRBD2. The length of the CDR3 is 15 residues. Germline assignment: CDR1 MNHNS and CDR2 SASEGT. Trimming at V came to 5 bases and at J to 1 base, leaving 3 bases not matched to a gene. For the CDR3, the DNA is TGTGCCAGCAGTATAGGACTAGCGGGCACAGATACGCAGTATTTT. Translated, it gives CASSIGLAGTDTQYF.

The J gene is TRBJ1-1, the V gene TRBV20-1, with D unclear. Trimming took 5 bases from V and 3 from J, leaving 7 bases between them. This CDR3 region has 11 residues. Germline lookup yields CDR1 DFQATT and CDR2 SNEGSKA (reference sequence). CDR3 DNA sequence: TGCAGTGCTCCCAAGGACACTGAAGCTTTCTTT. Protein product: CSAPKDTEAFF.

This chain's CDR3 is CASSIGQGVYGYTF. CDR3 DNA: TGTGCCAGCAGCATTGGACAGGGGGTATATGGCTACACCTTC. The genes are TRBV12-3 or TRBV12-4 and TRBJ1-2, with TRBD1 matching 10 bases. The CDR3 sequence is 14 residues long. J was trimmed by 5 bases and V by 6 bases; bases with no gene match: 6.

This CDR3 is CASSPGAVTLSYEQYF. The CDR3 bases are TGCGCCAGCAGCCCAGGGGCAGTTACCCTTTCCTACGAGCAGTACTTC. The chain couples TRBV4-1 to TRBJ2-7; the D gene is possibly TRBD1 (6 bases). Deletions cut 4 bases from V and 1 base from J, with 17 bases between. In germline, CDR1 is MGHRA, CDR2 YSYEKL. This CDR3 comprises 16 residues.

The rearrangement uses TRBV10-3 and TRBJ1-6; D perhaps matches TRBD1 (5 bases). Per the germline V gene, CDR1 is ENHRY and CDR2 is SYGVKD. This CDR3 has 14 amino acids. Trimming stripped 3 bases from V and 10 bases from J, with 13 bases between. The CDR3 DNA follows: TGTGCCATCAGTGAAGAGGTCAGGGAGTCACCCCTCCACTTT. Translation: CAISEEVRESPLHF.

The chain recombines TRBV10-3 with TRBJ2-5, with D hard to call. The CDR3 sequence is 13 residues long. Germline values: CDR1 ENHRY, CDR2 SYGVKD. V was trimmed by 7 bases and J by 5 bases, leaving 14 bases between them. The CDR3 reads CAIKVNGKETQYF. The CDR3 DNA follows: TGTGCCATCAAGGTGAATGGGAAGGAGACCCAGTACTTC.

The chain has TRBV10-3 and TRBJ2-5; 11 bases agree with TRBD2. The CDR3 is 16 residues long. After removal of 0 bases from V and 5 bases from J, the junction contained 5 bases not matched to a gene. Germline V gives CDR1 ENHRY, CDR2 SYGVKD. The CDR3 sequence: CAISESTPSGRETQYF. DNA for the CDR3: TGTGCCATCAGTGAGTCGACCCCTAGCGGGAGGGAGACCCAGTACTTC.

Ten or more counts support this clonotype. This chain joins TRBV6-5 and TRBJ2-7; 9 nucleotides line up with TRBD1. Germline loops: CDR1 MNHEY, CDR2 SVGAGI. After removal of 0 bases from V and 2 bases from J, the junction contained 5 bases not matched to a gene. The CDR3 totals 16 residues. In nucleotides, the CDR3 is TGTGCCAGCAGTTACTCGGTCCGGGACAGGGCCTACGAGCAGTACTTC. Translating it yields CASSYSVRDRAYEQYF.

At least ten counts were recorded for this clonotype. This chain joins TRBV28 and TRBJ2-7, with D perhaps TRBD1 (6 bases). The CDR3 contains 15 residues. CDR1 and CDR2 (germline): MDHEN, SYDVKM. V gave up 7 bases and J gave up 2 bases, with 18 bases separating them. This CDR3 reads CASIRGRGFTYEQYF. CDR3 DNA sequence: TGTGCCAGCATTCGAGGCAGGGGTTTTACCTACGAGCAGTACTTC.

This sequence joins TRBV29-1 and TRBJ2-2; the D gene is possibly TRBD2 (7 bases). This CDR3 spans 13 amino acids. Looked up from germline, CDR1 is SQVTM and CDR2 is ANQGSEA. Trimming stripped 6 bases from V and 3 bases from J, with 11 bases between. The CDR3 region has the DNA TGCAGCGTGCGGGGGCCGGACACCGGGGAGCTGTTTTTT. As protein: CSVRGPDTGELFF.

With regard to this clonotype: Since a much larger clone is just one base distant, this may be a read error. The V and J genes are TRBV14 and TRBJ2-7; D uncertain. Germline-derived CDR1 and CDR2 are SGHDN and FVKESK. V was cut by 5 bases and J by 2 bases, with 7 bases left in between. The CDR3 has 12 residues. For the CDR3, the DNA is TGTGCCAGCAGCTGGAACCCCTACGAGCAGTACTTC. Its translation: CASSWNPYEQYF.

This clonotype was counted between two and nine times. The chain uses TRBV7-3 and TRBJ2-1, with 8 bases fitting TRBD1. V lost 2 bases and J lost 9; bases outside the gene matches: 3. The CDR3 length is 13 residues. Per the germline V gene, CDR1 is SGHTA and CDR2 is FQGTGA. Written as DNA, the CDR3 is TGTGCCAGCAGCTTAGAAGACAGGGGTGAGCAGTTCTTC. It specifies CASSLEDRGEQFF.

This clonotype was seen a handful of times. The chain recombines TRBV20-1 with TRBJ2-3, with 10 bases that match TRBD2. CDR1 and CDR2 (germline): DFQATT, SNEGSKA (reference sequence). V gave up 7 bases and J gave up 0 bases; unmatched junction bases: 4. This CDR3 has 14 residues. DNA of the CDR3: TGCAGTGGGCCACTAGCGGGAAGCACAGATACGCAGTATTTT. Translated: CSGPLAGSTDTQYF.

The table lists this clonotype with many counts. The V gene is TRBV20-1, the J gene TRBJ2-3; possible D gene TRBD2, 5 bases. Trimming took off 6 bases at V and 3 bases at J, with 10 bases between the two ends. CDR1 is DFQATT, CDR2 SNEGSKA, per germline (reference sequence). The CDR3 is 12 residues long. The CDR3 reads CSASGLTDTQYF. CDR3 coding DNA: TGCAGTGCCTCGGGATTAACAGATACGCAGTATTTT.

The genes are TRBV7-8 and TRBJ1-3; D call uncertain. Germline V gene data show CDR1 as SGHVS and CDR2 as FQNEAQ. Trimming took off 3 bases at V and 5 bases at J, with 8 bases between the two ends. The CDR3 sequence is 13 residues long. The CDR3 DNA sequence: TGTGCCAGCAGCTTGGGATATAGAAACACCATATATTTT. Translating gives CASSLGYRNTIYF. The whole variable domain, remainder taken from reference TRBV7-8 and TRBJ1-3, is GAGVSQSPRYKVAKRGQDVALRCDPISGHVSLFWYQQALGQGPEFLTYFQNEAQLDKSGLPSDRFFAERPEGSVSTLKIQRTQQEDSAVYLCASSLGYRNTIYFGEGSWLTVV.

The gene calls are TRBV18 and TRBJ1-1, with D possibly being TRBD1 (5 bases). V shed 1 base and J shed 1 base, with 10 bases lying between them. The germline CDR1 and CDR2 sequences are KGHSH and LQKENI. The CDR3 has 15 amino acids. The CDR3 loop reads CASSPLRVGNTEAFF. Here the CDR3 DNA reads TGTGCCAGCTCACCACTCAGGGTTGGGAACACTGAAGCTTTCTTT.

This clonotype was picked up a small number of times. The gene calls are TRBV6-2 or TRBV6-3 and TRBJ2-1; D unclear. The CDR3 consists of 14 residues. Germline V gene sequence: CDR1 MNHEY, CDR2 SVGEGT. The V end lost 5 bases, the J end lost 9 bases, and 17 bases lay between the germline ends. This CDR3 is CASSSVGPLGEQFF. The DNA for the CDR3 is TGTGCCAGCAGTAGTGTTGGGCCGCTGGGTGAGCAGTTCTTC.